The 19 T cell receptor beta chains below were found in one sample sequenced in a study of blood T cell repertoires in COVID-19. Method: immunoSEQ multiplex PCR; TCRdb's copy keeps in-frame clones and lacks some. The profile covers approximately 140,000 clones, with about nine tenths appearing a single time and approximately 2.5% taken by the ten largest. The sample was peripheral blood. The receptors here all came from a human donor with COVID-19, enrolled during active disease. The donor label of this sample is uncertain.

CDR3 nucleotide sequence: TGTGCCAGCAGCTTAGAACCCGACAGGGATCATGGCTACACCTTC. Its translation is CASSLEPDRDHGYTF. J is TRBJ1-2 and V is TRBV11-3, with TRBD1 matching over 7 bases. The V segment lost 0 bases and the J segment 6 bases; nucleotides outside the gene matches: 7. This CDR3 has 15 residues. Per the germline V gene, CDR1 is SGHNT and CDR2 is YENEEA.

This chain joins TRBV23-1 and TRBJ2-3; no clear D gene. TRBV23-1 is labeled an ORF, and its function is uncertain. This CDR3 comprises 17 residues. V dropped 0 bases and J dropped 2 bases, with 15 bases sitting between them. The CDR3 bases are TGCGCCAGCAGTCAATCGAAGCCTTACCGATACACAGATACGCAGTATTTT. This codes for CASSQSKPYRYTDTQYF.

The chain joins TRBV18 to TRBJ2-2; D not certain. There are 15 residues in the CDR3. Germline V gives CDR1 KGHSH, CDR2 LQKENI. V lost 1 base and J 2 bases, leaving 8 bases between the germline ends. In nucleotides, the CDR3 is TGTGCCAGCTCACCACAACGAGAAAACACCGGGGAGCTGTTTTTT. Protein sequence: CASSPQRENTGELFF.

This sequence joins TRBV5-5 and TRBJ1-5; D possibly corresponds to TRBD1 (5 bases). Trimming removed 1 base at V and 0 bases at J, with 11 bases between. The CDR3 length is 16 residues. Germline V lookup: CDR1 SGHKS, CDR2 YYEKEE (reference sequence). This CDR3 reads CASSLSAGPSNQPQHF. As DNA, the CDR3 is TGTGCCAGCAGCTTGTCGGCAGGGCCTAGCAATCAGCCCCAGCATTTT.

The CDR3 nucleotides read TGTGCCAGCAGTTTTAACATGCACACTGAAGCTTTCTTT. This translates into CASSFNMHTEAFF. The chain recombines TRBV12-3 or TRBV12-4 with TRBJ1-1; D call uncertain. The V end was cut by 3 bases, the J end by 3 bases, with 8 bases between. The CDR3 consists of 13 residues.

This chain uses TRBV12-3 or TRBV12-4 with TRBJ2-7, with D unclear. The CDR3 spans 13 residues. V lost 4 bases to trimming and J lost 6 bases, with 13 bases between them. CDR3 DNA: TGTGCCAGCAGTTCCAAACGGGTGAGCGAGCAGTACTTC. Its protein product is CASSSKRVSEQYF.

The V and J genes are TRBV11-2 and TRBJ1-2; TRBD1 agrees at 11 bases. V dropped 6 bases and J dropped 8; count of bases not matched to a gene: 8. This CDR3 is built from 14 residues. Looked up from germline, CDR1 is SGHAT and CDR2 is FQNNGV. The CDR3 is CASRAPGQGEGYTF. In nucleotides, the CDR3 is TGTGCCAGCAGAGCACCGGGACAGGGGGAAGGCTACACCTTC.

The genes are TRBV2 and TRBJ2-7; 11 bases are shared with TRBD1. J was trimmed by 6 bases and V by 8 bases; bases with no gene match: 6. CDR3 length: 13 residues. Per the germline V gene, CDR1 is SNHLY and CDR2 is FYNNEI. Here the CDR3 DNA reads TGTGCCAGCGGAGGGACAGGGGGTGGCGAGCAGTACTTC. It translates to CASGGTGGGEQYF.

This clone was detected once. The chain joins TRBV19 to TRBJ2-5, with 10 bases fitting TRBD2. The germline V gene has CDR1 LNHDA and CDR2 SQIVND (reference sequence). This CDR3 has 16 amino acids. The ends lost 2 bases at V and 2 bases at J; junction bases unmatched: 5. CDR3 amino acids: CASSISKRGGQETQYF. The CDR3 nucleotides are TGTGCCAGTAGTATATCCAAGCGGGGGGGTCAAGAGACCCAGTACTTC.

This chain connects TRBV19 to TRBJ2-7, with 8 nucleotides matching TRBD1. Germline CDR1 is LNHDA and CDR2 is SQIVND (reference sequence). The CDR3 has 13 residues. V lost 10 bases to trimming and J lost 5 bases; unmatched junction nucleotides: 10. CDR3 coding DNA: TGTGCCACCTCGGACAGGGTCCGCGACGAGCAGTACTTC. The encoded protein is CATSDRVRDEQYF. The full variable domain, in which reference TRBV19 and TRBJ2-7 provide the parts outside the CDR3, is DGGITQSPKYLFRKEGQNVTLSCEQNLNHDAMYWYRQDPGQGLRLIYYSQIVNDFQKGDIAEGYSVSREKKESFPLTVTSAQKNPTAFYLCATSDRVRDEQYFGPGTRLTVT.

This clone was recorded once. The chain has TRBV6-5 and TRBJ1-2, with D maybe TRBD1 (5 bases). Trimming removed 8 bases at V and 8 bases at J, with 21 bases between. The CDR3 loop spans 14 amino acids. CDR1 and CDR2 (germline): MNHEY, SVGAGI. CDR3 protein: CASSRGGDLGGYTF. For the CDR3, the DNA is TGTGCCAGCTCCCGTGGGGGGGACCTTGGAGGCTACACCTTC.

The count of this clone is one. This sequence joins TRBV6-5 and TRBJ1-2; D is uncertain. The CDR3 loop spans 13 amino acids. Germline V lookup: CDR1 MNHEY, CDR2 SVGAGI. Trimming cost V 7 bases and J 4 bases, with 13 bases left between them. CDR3 in DNA: TGTGCCAGCATCACGGGTCGGGGCTATGGCTACACCTTC. Translated, it gives CASITGRGYGYTF.

V usage is TRBV21-1 and J usage is TRBJ1-1; the table's D call of TRBD1 was not tested on the DNA. TRBV21-1 corresponds to a pseudogene. CDR3 length: 17 amino acids. CDR3 sequence (DNA): TGTGCCAGCAGTCGTCACACACAGGGGGAAAGGGTCACTGAAGCTTTCTTT. Protein: CASSRHTQGERVTEAFF.

J is TRBJ1-1 and V is TRBV19; a possible D gene is TRBD1 (6 bases). V gave up 7 bases and J gave up 3 bases, with 15 bases separating them. The germline V gene has CDR1 LNHDA and CDR2 SQIVND (reference sequence). CDR3 length: 14 amino acids. CDR3 amino acids: CASTPPPGDTEAFF. Here the CDR3 DNA reads TGTGCCAGTACCCCCCCGCCAGGGGACACTGAAGCTTTCTTT.

Only one count was recorded for this clone. This chain uses TRBV5-1 with TRBJ2-1; 7 bases match TRBD2. The CDR3 spans 14 residues. The V and J ends lost 1 base and 8 bases, in that order; junction bases with no gene match: 6. Germline lookup yields CDR1 SGHRS and CDR2 YFSETQ. This CDR3 is CASSLFTLADEQFF. The CDR3 region has the DNA TGCGCCAGCAGCTTGTTTACGCTAGCGGATGAGCAGTTCTTC.

The chain employs TRBV4-1 and TRBJ1-4; a weak D match, TRBD1 (6 bases). Germline CDR1 is MGHRA and CDR2 is YSYEKL. This CDR3 contains 16 residues. V dropped 4 bases and J dropped 1 base, with 13 bases sitting between them. Written as DNA, the CDR3 is TGCGCCAGCAGCCCCCAGGGGAGTAGAACTAATGAAAAACTGTTTTTT. Translated: CASSPQGSRTNEKLFF.

The chain uses TRBV3-1 (or the pseudogene TRBV3-2) and TRBJ2-3; 7 bases are shared with TRBD2. CDR1 LGHDT and CDR2 YNNKEL come from the germline V gene (reference sequence). V was pared by 2 bases and J by 5 bases, with 7 bases of the junction left unmatched. The CDR3 consists of 15 residues. The CDR3 sequence is CASSQRASGVDTQYF. CDR3 nucleotide sequence: TGTGCCAGCAGCCAACGGGCTAGCGGCGTAGATACGCAGTATTTT.

The table lists this clone with a count of one. The V call is TRBV24-1, the J call TRBJ2-3, with D unclear. Germline values: CDR1 KGHDR, CDR2 SFDVKD. The CDR3 runs 13 residues. V lost 6 bases to trimming and J lost 1 base, with 7 bases between them. This CDR3 reads CATSLSGTDTQYF. The CDR3 bases are TGTGCCACCAGTCTTTCGGGCACAGATACGCAGTATTTT.

The gene calls are TRBV19 and TRBJ2-7, with D maybe TRBD2 (6 bases). This CDR3 contains 15 residues. V lost 3 bases, J lost 1 base, and 13 bases lay in between. Germline-derived CDR1 and CDR2 are LNHDA and SQIVND (reference sequence). The CDR3 protein is CASSMLGGKSYEQYF. DNA for the CDR3: TGTGCCAGTAGTATGCTGGGGGGAAAGTCCTACGAGCAGTACTTC.